Sequencing of this T cell receptor beta chain was carried out in a study of blood T cell repertoires in COVID-19. Study information: Material from acute and convalescent COVID-19 was sourced from the United States, Italy and Spain.

The authors' processing: Reference gene primer amplification gave estimated nucleated cell counts. Only in-frame clones appear in the TCRdb table, and some are missing; sequencing was by immunoSEQ multiplex PCR. The V and J calls and clone size come from that table; D and trimming were worked out from the DNA. Of about 220,000 clones in the sample, approximately 81% were seen once. This TCR was recovered from a woman aged 55-75 years who had recovered from COVID-19. The specimen was peripheral blood.

In nucleotides, the CDR3 is TGTGCCAGCAGTTACTCGTTGGCGGGGGGGCCAGGGGAGCAGTTCTTC. This sequence encodes CASSYSLAGGPGEQFF. This rearrangement joins TRBV6-5 to TRBJ2-1; TRBD2 agrees at 9 bases. Trimming cost V 0 bases and J 10 bases; bases outside gene matches: 10. The CDR3 totals 16 residues. CDR1 MNHEY and CDR2 SVGAGI come from the germline V gene.